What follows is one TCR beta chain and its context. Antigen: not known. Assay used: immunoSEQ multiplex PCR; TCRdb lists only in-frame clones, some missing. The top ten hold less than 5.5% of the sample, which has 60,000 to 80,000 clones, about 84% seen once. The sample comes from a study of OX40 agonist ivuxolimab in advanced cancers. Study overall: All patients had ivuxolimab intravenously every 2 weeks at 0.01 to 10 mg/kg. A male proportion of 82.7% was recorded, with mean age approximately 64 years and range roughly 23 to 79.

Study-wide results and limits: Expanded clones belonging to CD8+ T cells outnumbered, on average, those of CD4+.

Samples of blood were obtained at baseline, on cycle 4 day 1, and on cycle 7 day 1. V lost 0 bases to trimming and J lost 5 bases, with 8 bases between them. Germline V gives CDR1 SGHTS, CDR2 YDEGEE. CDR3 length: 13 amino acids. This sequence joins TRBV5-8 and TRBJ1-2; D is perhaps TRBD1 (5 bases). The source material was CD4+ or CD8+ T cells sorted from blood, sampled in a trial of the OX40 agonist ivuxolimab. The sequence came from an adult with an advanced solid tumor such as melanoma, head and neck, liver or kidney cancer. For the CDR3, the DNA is TGTGCCAGCAGCTTGGTCAGGGTATATGGCTACACCTTC. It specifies CASSLVRVYGYTF.